This T cell receptor (beta chain) is drawn from a study of blood T cell repertoires in COVID-19. Study-wide context: Donors in the United States, Italy and Spain gave samples during acute or convalescent COVID-19. Sample material is recorded as cDNA or gDNA derived from T cells, B-cell-depleted T cells, or PBMCs.

Profiling relied on immunoSEQ multiplex PCR, and the TCRdb table lists in-frame clones only, not all of them. The data hold roughly 670,000 clones, with 85% to 90% observed a single time. V was cut by 2 bases and J by 8 bases, with 12 bases left in between. CDR1 is MNHNY, CDR2 SVGAGI, per germline (reference sequence). The CDR3 covers 14 residues. The V gene is TRBV6-6, the J gene TRBJ1-4; D ambiguous. The TCR sequence derives from a woman younger than 30 with acute or convalescent COVID-19. Input material: peripheral blood. CDR3 bases: TGTGCCAGCAGTTACAGGGTAGCGAGGGAAAAACTGTTTTTT. As protein: CASSYRVAREKLFF.